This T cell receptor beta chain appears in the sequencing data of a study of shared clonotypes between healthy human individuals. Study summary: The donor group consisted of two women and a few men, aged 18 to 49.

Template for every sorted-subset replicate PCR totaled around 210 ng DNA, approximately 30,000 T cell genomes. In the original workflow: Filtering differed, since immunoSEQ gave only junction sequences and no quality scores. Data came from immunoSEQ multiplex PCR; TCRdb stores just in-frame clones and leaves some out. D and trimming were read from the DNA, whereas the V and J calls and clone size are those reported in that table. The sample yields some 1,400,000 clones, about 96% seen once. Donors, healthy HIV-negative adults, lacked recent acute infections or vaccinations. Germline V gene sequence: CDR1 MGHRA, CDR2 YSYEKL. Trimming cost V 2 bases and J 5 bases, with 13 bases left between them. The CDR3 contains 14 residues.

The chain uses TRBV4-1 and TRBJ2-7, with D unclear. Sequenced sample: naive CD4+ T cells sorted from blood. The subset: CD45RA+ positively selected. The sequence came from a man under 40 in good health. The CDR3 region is CASSQREGYDEQYF. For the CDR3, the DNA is TGCGCCAGCAGCCAAAGAGAAGGGTACGACGAGCAGTACTTC.